One and the same sample provided the 17 T cell receptor beta chains below, sequenced in a study of molecular identifiers for immune sequencing clone quantification. TCRdb re-analysed the PCR reads in MiXCR, keeping a single row per CDR3 protein. The repertoire holds 400,000 to 600,000 distinct CDR3 sequences, with about 26% as singletons. Sequenced: naive CD8+ T cells from blood, with Jurkat cell RNA spiked in. Specified subset: FACS-sorted CD8+CD4-CCR7+CD45RA+ naive T cells. The receptors stem from a human donor in good health. Some libraries in this study had Jurkat cell RNA spiked in.

This chain connects TRBV27 to TRBJ2-1, with 13 bases lining up with TRBD2. Trimming removed 5 bases from V and 7 bases from J; junction bases left unmatched: 8. The germline V gene encodes CDR1 MNHEY and CDR2 SMNVEV (reference sequence). CDR3 length: 16 residues. The CDR3 loop reads CASSPWTSGGSNEQFF. The DNA of the CDR3 is TGTGCCAGCAGTCCATGGACTAGCGGGGGCAGTAATGAGCAGTTCTTC.

This clonotype was detected many times. This rearrangement joins TRBV3-1 to TRBJ2-3; 7 bases map to TRBD2. CDR1 and CDR2 from the germline V gene are LGHDT and YNNKEL (reference sequence). Trimming cost V 4 bases and J 2 bases; bases outside gene matches: 6. The CDR3 sequence is 15 residues long. Here the CDR3 DNA reads TGTGCCAGCAGCCTTCTAGCGGATACCACAGATACGCAGTATTTT. It specifies CASSLLADTTDTQYF.

On this clonotype itself: A much larger clone is a single base away; this may be a read error. The rearrangement joins TRBV5-1 to TRBJ2-1, with D uncertain. The CDR3 contains 12 residues. Germline CDR1 SGHRS, CDR2 YFSETQ. The CDR3 region is CASSVYDNEQIF. The CDR3 DNA is TGCGCCAGCAGCGTCTACGACAATGAGCAGATCTTC.

This clonotype was detected ten times or more. The rearrangement joins TRBV6-1 to TRBJ2-3, with 11 bases fitting TRBD2. V gave up 1 base and J gave up 4 bases; unmatched junction bases: 1. Germline-derived CDR1 and CDR2 are MNHNS and SASEGT. The CDR3 consists of 15 residues. CDR3 DNA sequence: TGTGCCAGCAGTGAAGTAGCGGGAGGGCCAGATACGCAGTATTTT. Translating gives CASSEVAGGPDTQYF.

This clonotype appeared many times. The gene calls are TRBV7-2 and TRBJ2-1; D is unresolved. The V end was cut by 1 base, the J end by 6 bases, with 4 bases between. The CDR3 spans 12 residues. The germline V gene encodes CDR1 SGHTA and CDR2 FQGNSA. CDR3 nucleotides: TGTGCCAGCAGCTTAGGAGCCAATGAGCAGTTCTTC. This translates into CASSLGANEQFF.

This chain joins TRBV27 and TRBJ2-7; perhaps TRBD2 as D (6 bases). Germline CDR1 reads MNHEY; CDR2 reads SMNVEV (reference sequence). The CDR3 spans 16 residues. The V end lost 0 bases, the J end lost 0 bases, and 12 bases lay between the germline ends. The CDR3 sequence: CASSLSAVGSSYEQYF. In nucleotides, the CDR3 is TGTGCCAGCAGTTTATCGGCCGTCGGGAGCTCCTACGAGCAGTACTTC.

The chain links TRBV5-6 to TRBJ1-1; tentatively, D is TRBD1 (5 bases). Germline CDR1 is SGHDT and CDR2 is YYEEEE. V was pared by 4 bases and J by 4 bases, with 20 bases between. The CDR3 covers 16 residues. For the CDR3, the DNA is TGTGCCAGCAGCCCTCGCGCAGGGTGGGGGAGCACTGAAGCTTTCTTT. It translates to CASSPRAGWGSTEAFF.

This clonotype was seen ten or more times. The rearrangement uses TRBV10-3 and TRBJ2-3; tentative D call: TRBD2 (6 bases). V shed 10 bases and J shed 5 bases, with 13 bases lying between them. Germline V lookup: CDR1 ENHRY, CDR2 SYGVKD. The CDR3 is 12 residues long. The CDR3 loop reads CATATGLDTQYF. DNA of the CDR3: TGTGCCACAGCGACGGGACTAGATACGCAGTATTTT.

This clonotype was recorded at least ten times. This chain connects TRBV4-3 to TRBJ1-4; D gene ambiguous. Trimming removed 0 bases from V and 4 bases from J, with 9 bases in between. Germline CDR1 is LGHNA and CDR2 is YSLEER. The CDR3 has 15 amino acids. This CDR3 is CASSQERHLNEKLFF. For the CDR3, the DNA is TGCGCCAGCAGCCAAGAGCGTCACCTTAATGAAAAACTGTTTTTT.

This clonotype was picked up a small number of times. This chain links TRBV28 with TRBJ2-5, with a weak D call TRBD2 (6 bases). Germline V gene data show CDR1 as MDHEN and CDR2 as SYDVKM. The V and J ends lost 4 bases and 3 bases respectively, with 12 bases between them. CDR3 length: 14 amino acids. Here the CDR3 DNA reads TGTGCCAGCAGTTCCCGGGACTTTGAAGAGACCCAGTACTTC. Translating gives CASSSRDFEETQYF. Drawing the rest from reference TRBV28 and TRBJ2-5, the complete variable domain is DVKVTQSSRYLVKRTGEKVFLECVQDMDHENMFWYRQDPGLGLRLIYFSYDVKMKEKGDIPEGYSVSREKKERFSLILESASTNQTSMYLCASSSRDFEETQYFGPGTRLLVL.

CDR3 DNA sequence: TGTGCCAGTAGTATAGCAACCGTTAGAGATACGCAGTATTTT. This codes for CASSIATVRDTQYF. The gene calls are TRBV19 and TRBJ2-3; the D is unclear. Trimming cost V 1 base and J 5 bases, with 10 bases left between them. Germline CDR1 reads LNHDA; CDR2 reads SQIVND (reference sequence). The CDR3 has 14 amino acids.

On this clonotype itself: This may arise from a read error, as a much more abundant clone is one base away. The chain joins TRBV20-1 to TRBJ1-1; D not resolved. The germline V gene encodes CDR1 DFQATT and CDR2 SNEGSKA (reference sequence). This CDR3 comprises 12 residues. In DNA form, the CDR3 reads TGCAAACCAGTTACGATGAACACTGAAGCTTTCTTT. It translates to CKPVTMNTEAFF.

Comments on this clonotype: This may stem from a read error, because a much larger clone lies one nucleotide away. V and J are TRBV7-6 and TRBJ1-3, with 7 bases that match TRBD1. The CDR3 consists of 14 residues. The V and J ends lost 2 bases and 11 bases, in that order; junction bases with no gene match: 9. Per the germline V gene, CDR1 is SGHVS and CDR2 is FNYEAQ. CDR3 sequence reads: CASSLKGGADAIYF. The CDR3 DNA sequence: TGTGCCAGCAGCTTAAAAGGGGGCGCAGACGCCATATATTTT. The entire variable domain, with the rest obtained from reference TRBV7-6 and TRBJ1-3, is as follows: GAGVSQSPRYKVTKRGQDVALRCDPISGHVSLYWYRQALGQGPEFLTYFNYEAQQDKSGLPNDRFSAERPEGSISTLTIQRTEQRDSAMYRCASSLKGGADAIYFGEGSWLTVV.

This clonotype occurred once. A read error may account for a junction end that differs from germline. This rearrangement joins TRBV6-2 or TRBV6-3 to TRBJ2-7, with D uncertain. Germline CDR1 and CDR2: MNHEY and SVGEGT. The CDR3 extends over 14 amino acids. CDR3 in amino acids: CASSYGGSIGEQCF. The CDR3 DNA sequence: TGCGCCAGCAGTTACGGCGGATCAATCGGCGAGCAGTGCTTC.

Ten or more counts support this clonotype. The V call is TRBV7-9, the J call TRBJ2-5, with D unclear. V was cut by 4 bases and J by 0 bases, with 9 bases left in between. Germline CDR1 reads SEHNR; CDR2 reads FQNEAQ (reference sequence). The length of the CDR3 is 14 residues. CDR3 in DNA: TGTGCCAGCAGCTCCCAGGAGTACCAAGAGACCCAGTACTTC. Translated, it gives CASSSQEYQETQYF.

V and J are TRBV2 and TRBJ1-2; D not certain. The V end lost 6 bases, the J end lost 4 bases, and 18 bases lay between the germline ends. CDR1 and CDR2 from the germline V gene are SNHLY and FYNNEI. The CDR3 has 15 residues. CDR3: CASSSPYETSYGYTF. CDR3 coding DNA: TGTGCCAGCAGCTCCCCCTATGAGACCAGCTATGGCTACACCTTC.

This clonotype was detected a few times. This sequence joins TRBV2 and TRBJ1-2; unclear D gene. Trimming took 6 bases from V and 2 from J, leaving 19 bases between them. This CDR3 comprises 16 residues. Looked up from germline, CDR1 is SNHLY and CDR2 is FYNNEI. The CDR3 here is CASSPEAGVDNYGYTF. The DNA for the CDR3 is TGTGCCAGCAGCCCGGAGGCAGGCGTCGACAACTATGGCTACACCTTC. The complete variable domain, with remaining parts taken from reference TRBV2 and TRBJ1-2, reads EPEVTQTPSHQVTQMGQEVILRCVPISNHLYFYWYRQILGQKVEFLVSFYNNEISEKSEIFDDQFSVERPDGSNFTLKIRSTKLEDSAMYFCASSPEAGVDNYGYTFGSGTRLTVV.